This passage covers 8 T cell receptor beta chains from one sample sequenced in a study of blood T cell repertoires in COVID-19. This table comes from immunoSEQ multiplex PCR, and its TCRdb copy is limited to in-frame clones, with some not included. The sample has 95,000 to 100,000 clones, about 87% seen once. Sequencing was carried out using peripheral blood. Receptors were obtained from a woman under 40 with acute or convalescent COVID-19.

This CDR3 is CASSSRLAGRTDTQYF. CDR3 sequence (DNA): TGCGCCAGCAGCTCCAGACTAGCGGGTCGCACAGATACGCAGTATTTT. V usage is TRBV5-1 and J usage is TRBJ2-3; 10 nucleotides line up with TRBD2. Trimming at V came to 3 bases and at J to 1 base, leaving 5 bases not matched to a gene. From germline, CDR1 is SGHRS and CDR2 YFSETQ. The CDR3 covers 16 residues.

The J gene is TRBJ2-4, the V gene TRBV24-1, with 9 bases identical to TRBD1. The CDR3 contains 15 residues. CDR1 KGHDR and CDR2 SFDVKD come from the germline V gene. V gave up 7 bases and J gave up 8 bases; unmatched junction bases: 11. The CDR3 here is CATSPGTGRRDIQYF. The CDR3 coding sequence is TGTGCCACCAGCCCAGGGACAGGGAGAAGAGACATTCAGTACTTC.

The gene calls are TRBV12-3 or TRBV12-4 and TRBJ1-1; D gene unclear. The V end was cut by 6 bases, the J end by 1 base, with 9 bases between. This CDR3 is built from 13 residues. The CDR3 region is CASSHTSNTEAFF. In DNA form, the CDR3 reads TGTGCCAGCAGCCATACATCGAACACTGAAGCTTTCTTT.

The J gene is TRBJ2-5, the V gene TRBV27; D is undetermined. There are 15 residues in the CDR3. Germline CDR1 reads MNHEY; CDR2 reads SMNVEV (reference sequence). With 2 bases removed from V and 5 bases from J, the gap between germline ends came to 15 bases. The CDR3 protein is CASSLPAGLPETQYF. The CDR3 nucleotides read TGTGCCAGCAGTTTACCCGCCGGTCTGCCGGAGACCCAGTACTTC.

The J gene is TRBJ1-5, the V gene TRBV2; D is possibly TRBD1 (5 bases). There are 15 residues in the CDR3. Trimming shortened V by 6 bases and J by 1 base, and 13 bases separated the two germline ends. Germline V gives CDR1 SNHLY, CDR2 FYNNEI. The CDR3 here is CASRFRVGSNQPQHF. DNA for the CDR3: TGTGCCAGCAGATTCAGGGTTGGGAGCAATCAGCCCCAGCATTTT. The full variable domain, in which reference TRBV2 and TRBJ1-5 provide the parts outside the CDR3, is EPEVTQTPSHQVTQMGQEVILRCVPISNHLYFYWYRQILGQKVEFLVSFYNNEISEKSEIFDDQFSVERPDGSNFTLKIRSTKLEDSAMYFCASRFRVGSNQPQHFGDGTRLSIL.

This chain links TRBV10-3 with TRBJ1-5; D not resolved. The V gene lost 6 bases and the J gene lost 3 bases, with 6 bases spanning the gap. The CDR3 spans 12 residues. Germline V lookup: CDR1 ENHRY, CDR2 SYGVKD. CDR3 DNA: TGTGCCATCAGCGGGGACAATCAGCCCCAGCATTTT. The encoded protein is CAISGDNQPQHF.

The chain is built from TRBV18 and TRBJ1-2; D remains ambiguous. CDR1 is KGHSH, CDR2 LQKENI, per germline. V was trimmed by 2 bases and J by 0 bases, leaving 7 bases between them. The length of the CDR3 is 14 residues. The DNA of the CDR3 is TGTGCCAGCTCACCAGAGGTGGCTAACTATGGCTACACCTTC. Amino acid sequence: CASSPEVANYGYTF. The full variable domain, completed using reference TRBV18 and TRBJ1-2, is NAGVMQNPRHLVRRRGQEARLRCSPMKGHSHVYWYRQLPEEGLKFMVYLQKENIIDESGMPKERFSAEFPKEGPSILRIQQVVRGDSAAYFCASSPEVANYGYTFGSGTRLTVV.

This chain connects TRBV6-4 to TRBJ1-1, with 7 bases matching TRBD1. The CDR3 length is 13 residues. Germline CDR1 is MRHNA and CDR2 is SNTAGT. V lost 4 bases and J lost 5; bases outside the gene matches: 4. CDR3 amino acids: CASSAGGGTEAFF. The CDR3 DNA reads as TGTGCCAGCAGTGCAGGGGGTGGTACTGAAGCTTTCTTT.